This T cell receptor (beta chain) was recovered during a study of response to subunit inactivated influenza vaccine. Study-wide results and limits: New T cells are recruited in small numbers by each seasonal influenza vaccination, according to the authors' suggestion.

TCRdb ran MiXCR on the RT-PCR reads and lists one entry per CDR3 protein. The sample comprises fewer than 800,000 distinct CDR3 sequences, approximately 14% of which are singletons, and under 14% rests with the top ten. V was pared by 2 bases and J by 2 bases, with 14 bases of the junction left unmatched. The CDR3 extends over 19 amino acids. Germline V gene data show CDR1 as SGHRS and CDR2 as YFSETQ. In regard to this clonotype: The target antigen is unknown.

The V and J genes are TRBV5-1 and TRBJ2-5, with 11 bases identical to TRBD2. This receptor was identified in a man aged 50 or older who received an inactivated influenza vaccine. The specimen was PBMCs from blood, collected 11 to 12 days after vaccination. DNA for the CDR3: TGCGCCAGCAGCTTTAAACGACTAGCGGGGTTTGACGGGCAAGAGACCCAGTACTTC. Translation gives CASSFKRLAGFDGQETQYF.